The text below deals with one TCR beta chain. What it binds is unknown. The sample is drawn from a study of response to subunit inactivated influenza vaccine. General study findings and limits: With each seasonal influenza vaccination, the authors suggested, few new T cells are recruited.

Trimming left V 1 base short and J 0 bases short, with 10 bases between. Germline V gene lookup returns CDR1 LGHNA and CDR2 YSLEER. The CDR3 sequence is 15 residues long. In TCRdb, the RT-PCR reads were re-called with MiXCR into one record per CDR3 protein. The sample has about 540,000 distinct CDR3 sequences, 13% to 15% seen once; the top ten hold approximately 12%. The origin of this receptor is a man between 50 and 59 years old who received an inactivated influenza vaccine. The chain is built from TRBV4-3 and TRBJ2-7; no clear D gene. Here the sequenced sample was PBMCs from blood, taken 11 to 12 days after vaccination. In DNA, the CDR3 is TGCGCCAGCAGCCAAGGCTCAGCAAGCTCCTACGAGCAGTACTTC. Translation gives CASSQGSASSYEQYF.